This T cell receptor beta chain is from a study of long-term antiretroviral therapy in people with HIV. Study-level results: Unavailable data included ART adherence, viral resistance and therapy changes (switches in treatment). The clones with expansion before ART were dominant in the repertoire at all time points. Transplant-donor-level diversity was not reached after ART, though diversity increased.

This clone was detected once. Its target is unknown. The assay used was immunoSEQ (version v3.0), run at survey level. Sequencing was designed to cover 40,000-50,000 T-cell genomes in each sample. Clones were sequenced by immunoSEQ multiplex PCR, and TCRdb holds only the in-frame ones, with some missing. The table lists around 30,000 clones, around 85% of them singletons. The source of this sequence is a middle-aged man with HIV. The material was unsorted PBMCs, obtained 3 years after starting antiretroviral therapy.

The DNA of the CDR3 is TGTGCCAGCATGCAGACAGCAACTAATGAAAAACTGTTTTTT. It specifies CASMQTATNEKLFF. The chain couples TRBV2 to TRBJ1-4; perhaps TRBD1 as D (5 bases). V was cut by 7 bases and J by 0 bases, with 9 bases left in between. This CDR3 spans 14 amino acids. CDR1 SNHLY and CDR2 FYNNEI come from the germline V gene.